These 30 T cell receptor beta chains share one sample of origin, sequenced in a study of CD8 T cells in Susac syndrome. Random-hexamer reverse transcription was applied to roughly 0.5 to 1 ug RNA. TCRdb independently ran MiXCR on the immunoSEQ multiplex PCR reads; one entry per CDR3 protein. The sample records about 300,000 distinct CDR3 sequences, almost 85% being singletons. Sequencing was done on a sample of CD8+ T cells from PBMCs. The origin of the receptors is a human donor with multiple sclerosis.

The chain combines TRBV21-1 with TRBJ2-7. TRBV21-1 is flagged as a pseudogene. The CDR3 runs to 16 residues. CDR3 region: CASSDLNHGVRYEQYF. In DNA form, the CDR3 reads TGTGCCAGCAGCGACTTGAACCACGGGGTCCGGTACGAGCAGTACTTC.

In this sample, this clonotype turned up a few times. The chain carries TRBV19 and TRBJ1-1, with 12 nucleotides matching TRBD1. The V gene's germline CDR1 is LNHDA and CDR2 SQIVND (reference sequence). J gave up 3 bases and V 3 bases, and 2 bases lay outside the gene matches. CDR3 size: 15 residues. The CDR3 loop is CASSIGTGGYTEAFF. DNA of the CDR3: TGTGCCAGTAGTATTGGGACAGGGGGCTACACTGAAGCTTTCTTT.

The gene calls are TRBV9 and TRBJ2-1; D may be TRBD2 (5 bases). The V gene lost 5 bases and the J gene lost 11 bases, with 11 bases spanning the gap. There are 11 residues in the CDR3. Germline V gives CDR1 SGDLS, CDR2 YYNGEE. Here the CDR3 reads CASSEPGKQFF. CDR3 sequence (DNA): TGTGCCAGCAGTGAACCGGGAAAGCAGTTCTTC.

CDR3 in amino acids: CAISESVLAGAWETQYF. The CDR3 bases are TGTGCCATCAGTGAGTCTGTTCTAGCGGGAGCCTGGGAGACCCAGTACTTC. V gene TRBV10-3 combines with J gene TRBJ2-5, with TRBD2 matching 10 bases. Losses at the gene ends were 0 bases for V and 5 bases for J; bases not matched to a gene: 9. There are 17 residues in the CDR3. Germline V gives CDR1 ENHRY, CDR2 SYGVKD.

The chain has TRBV9 and TRBJ1-1; D gene uncertain. CDR1 is SGDLS, CDR2 YYNGEE, per germline. The V and J ends lost 4 bases and 0 bases respectively, with 10 bases between them. CDR3 length: 14 residues. CDR3 loop: CASSRTAMNTEAFF. CDR3 bases: TGTGCCAGCAGCCGGACGGCTATGAACACTGAAGCTTTCTTT.

The rearrangement links TRBV4-3 to TRBJ2-7; D may correspond to TRBD1 or TRBD2 (5 bases each). V lost 0 bases, J lost 5 bases, and 8 bases lay in between. CDR1 is LGHNA and CDR2 is YSLEER in the germline V gene. This CDR3 is 13 amino acids long. The CDR3 DNA is TGCGCCAGCAGCCAAGATGGGGGTAACGAGCAGTACTTC. Its protein is CASSQDGGNEQYF.

The chain carries TRBV19 and TRBJ2-2, with a weak D call TRBD2 (6 bases). The V gene's germline CDR1 is LNHDA and CDR2 SQIVND (reference sequence). This CDR3 is built from 14 residues. V lost 4 bases to trimming and J lost 6 bases, with 12 bases between them. CDR3 in DNA: TGTGCCAGTAGTAACGTCTGGGGGGCCGGGGAGCTGTTTTTT. Translated, it gives CASSNVWGAGELFF.

This rearrangement joins TRBV7-2 to TRBJ2-5, with D unclear. This CDR3 spans 15 amino acids. In germline, CDR1 is SGHTA, CDR2 FQGNSA. V lost 4 bases and J 5 bases, leaving 17 bases between the germline ends. The CDR3 loop is CASSSREALVETQYF. The CDR3, as DNA: TGTGCCAGCAGCTCCCGCGAAGCCCTAGTCGAGACCCAGTACTTC.

DNA for the CDR3: TGCAGTGCTAGAGATGGAACTATCTCTGGGGCCAACGTCCTGACTTTC. Its translation is CSARDGTISGANVLTF. This chain joins TRBV20-1 and TRBJ2-6, with no clear D. CDR3 length: 16 amino acids. Trimming shortened V by 0 bases and J by 0 bases, and 9 bases separated the two germline ends. Germline V gene lookup returns CDR1 DFQATT and CDR2 SNEGSKA (reference sequence).

This chain connects TRBV6-5 to TRBJ1-3; D is perhaps TRBD1 (5 bases). V lost 0 bases and J lost 4, with 19 bases in between. Germline V lookup: CDR1 MNHEY, CDR2 SVGAGI. There are 18 residues in the CDR3. Here the CDR3 reads CASSYSNEPRDLGNTIYF. DNA for the CDR3: TGTGCCAGCAGTTACTCAAATGAACCCAGGGATTTAGGAAACACCATATATTTT.

The chain recombines TRBV19 with TRBJ1-1, with D possibly TRBD1 on 5 matching bases. From germline, CDR1 is LNHDA and CDR2 SQIVND (reference sequence). The CDR3 has 15 amino acids. V lost 3 bases to trimming and J lost 2 bases, with 13 bases between them. The CDR3 DNA reads as TGTGCCAGTAGTATCGGGACGACAGCTAACACTGAAGCTTTCTTT. It codes for CASSIGTTANTEAFF. Using reference TRBV19 and TRBJ1-1 for the parts outside the CDR3, the full variable domain is DGGITQSPKYLFRKEGQNVTLSCEQNLNHDAMYWYRQDPGQGLRLIYYSQIVNDFQKGDIAEGYSVSREKKESFPLTVTSAQKNPTAFYLCASSIGTTANTEAFFGQGTRLTVV.

This clonotype was recorded once. The rearrangement uses TRBV6-2 or TRBV6-3 and TRBJ1-2; 7 bases line up with TRBD1. The CDR3 runs 14 residues. Germline assignment: CDR1 MNHEY and CDR2 SVGEGT. V was clipped by 5 bases and J by 3 bases; unmatched bases: 6. In DNA, the CDR3 is TGTGCCAGCAGTCTCACCGGGACAGACTATGGCTACACCTTC. Its translation is CASSLTGTDYGYTF.

The chain couples TRBV12-2 to TRBJ2-7; TRBD2 reflects the table's D call only, with no check against the DNA. TRBV12-2 is given as a pseudogene. The CDR3 loop spans 14 amino acids. CDR3 in amino acids: CASRPSSESYEQYF. CDR3 DNA: TGTGCAAGTCGCCCCTCCTCGGAATCCTACGAGCAGTACTTC.

This chain joins TRBV15 and TRBJ1-4; 12 positions match TRBD1. Germline values: CDR1 LNHNV, CDR2 YYDKDF (reference sequence). V was clipped by 5 bases and J by 7 bases; unmatched bases: 11. The CDR3 sequence is 17 residues long. The CDR3 loop is CATSGDRGRLLSEKLFF. The CDR3 coding sequence is TGTGCCACCAGCGGGGACAGGGGGCGCTTACTTAGTGAAAAACTGTTTTTT. The full variable domain, completed using reference TRBV15 and TRBJ1-4, is DAMVIQNPRYQVTQFGKPVTLSCSQTLNHNVMYWYQQKSSQAPKLLFHYYDKDFNNEADTPDNFQSRRPNTSFCFLDIRSPGLGDTAMYLCATSGDRGRLLSEKLFFGSGTQLSVL.

V and J are TRBV12-2 and TRBJ1-3; the table calls TRBD1, which could not be checked here. TRBV12-2 constitutes a pseudogene. The CDR3 has 15 residues. CDR3 sequence reads: CASRGRDRGPNTIYF. The CDR3 DNA reads as TGTGCAAGTCGCGGCCGGGACAGGGGGCCAAACACCATATATTTT.

This clonotype appeared once. This chain joins TRBV11-3 and TRBJ2-7; 9 nucleotides match TRBD1. The CDR3 is made up of 15 amino acids. Per the germline V gene, CDR1 is SGHNT and CDR2 is YENEEA. The J segment lost 5 bases and the V segment lost 3 bases, leaving 8 bases of the junction unmatched. The CDR3 sequence: CASSFGTGTLDEQYF. The CDR3 DNA follows: TGTGCCAGCAGCTTTGGGACAGGGACATTGGACGAGCAGTACTTC.

This clonotype appeared once. The V call is TRBV2, the J call TRBJ2-7, with unresolved D. The germline V and J ends were trimmed by 6 bases and 3 bases, with 6 bases remaining between them. The V gene's germline CDR1 is SNHLY and CDR2 FYNNEI. The CDR3 sequence is 11 residues long. The CDR3 DNA is TGTGCCAGCAGCTGGGTCTACGAGCAGTACTTC. Translated, it gives CASSWVYEQYF.

The genes are TRBV5-6 and TRBJ1-4; D remains ambiguous. The CDR3 runs 15 residues. The V end was cut by 1 base, the J end by 4 bases, with 11 bases between. Germline V gives CDR1 SGHDT, CDR2 YYEEEE. The CDR3 sequence: CASSLPDGFNEKLFF. The DNA of the CDR3 is TGTGCCAGCAGCTTGCCGGACGGCTTTAATGAAAAACTGTTTTTT.

In DNA form, the CDR3 reads TGTGCCAGCAGGCCAGATAGACAAGAGACCCAGTACTTC. Translated: CASRPDRQETQYF. This chain connects TRBV28 to TRBJ2-5; D gene ambiguous. Trimming pared 6 bases from V and 2 bases from J, leaving 10 bases between. This CDR3 comprises 13 residues. Germline assignment: CDR1 MDHEN and CDR2 SYDVKM.

The chain couples TRBV6-5 to TRBJ2-1; 9 bases fit TRBD2. The CDR3 sequence is 17 residues long. The junction had 9 bases not matched to a gene; V was cut back by 0 bases and J by 6 bases. Germline V gene lookup returns CDR1 MNHEY and CDR2 SVGAGI. The CDR3 loop is CASSYSTRTSVGNEQFF. CDR3 bases: TGTGCCAGCAGTTACTCGACTAGGACTAGCGTGGGCAATGAGCAGTTCTTC.

The chain joins TRBV4-3 to TRBJ2-7, with a weak D call TRBD2 (6 bases). V was shortened by 4 bases and J by 5 bases, with 24 bases between the two germline ends. Germline CDR1 LGHNA, CDR2 YSLEER. The CDR3 runs to 17 residues. DNA of the CDR3: TGCGCCAGCAGCCTTCCCCCGGGAACGCGGGGTTTCCACGAGCAGTACTTC. Translating it yields CASSLPPGTRGFHEQYF.

This clonotype appeared once. Written as DNA, the CDR3 is TGTGCCAGTAGTATGTCCTGGCAGGGAGGTACTGAAGCTTTCTTT. Translating it yields CASSMSWQGGTEAFF. V gene TRBV19 combines with J gene TRBJ1-1; D possibly corresponds to TRBD1 (5 bases). Trimming shortened V by 3 bases and J by 5 bases, and 16 bases separated the two germline ends. Per germline, CDR1 LNHDA and CDR2 SQIVND (reference sequence). This CDR3 spans 15 amino acids.

The DNA of the CDR3 is TGTGCCAGCAGCAAATTTCACAGAGGTTCCACGGGAAATGAGCAGTTCTTC. Its translation is CASSKFHRGSTGNEQFF. This chain links TRBV21-1 with TRBJ2-1; TRBD1 reflects the table's D call only, with no check against the DNA. TRBV21-1 is deemed a pseudogene. The CDR3 has 17 residues.

This clonotype was seen a handful of times. V and J are TRBV11-2 and TRBJ2-7; 9 nucleotides agree with TRBD1. V gave up 5 bases and J gave up 3 bases; unmatched junction bases: 8. The CDR3 length is 15 residues. Germline V gives CDR1 SGHAT, CDR2 FQNNGV. The CDR3 DNA follows: TGTGCCAGCAGCACGCACCCGGGACAGGGCTACGAGCAGTACTTC. Protein product: CASSTHPGQGYEQYF.

In DNA form, the CDR3 reads TGTGCCAGCAGTTTACTAGGGACTAGCTACAATGAGCAGTTCTTC. Encoded protein: CASSLLGTSYNEQFF. This chain uses TRBV28 with TRBJ2-1; 8 bases are shared with TRBD2. With V trimmed by 2 bases and J by 3 bases, 3 bases remained unmatched. Germline CDR1 is MDHEN and CDR2 is SYDVKM. This CDR3 comprises 15 residues.

V and J are TRBV6-5 and TRBJ2-1; 11 bases line up with TRBD2. The length of the CDR3 is 15 residues. Germline values: CDR1 MNHEY, CDR2 SVGAGI. With 5 bases clipped from V and 8 bases from J, the junction kept 8 bases outside the gene matches. The CDR3 DNA reads TGTGCCAGCAGTCGGACTAGCGGGTGGAGGGATGAGCAGTTCTTC. This gives the protein CASSRTSGWRDEQFF.

For the CDR3, the DNA is TGTGCCAGCAGTTTAACCCTCCGAGGCTATGGCTACACCTTC. It codes for CASSLTLRGYGYTF. The chain joins TRBV28 to TRBJ1-2; no clear D gene. Germline V gene data show CDR1 as MDHEN and CDR2 as SYDVKM. This CDR3 has 14 residues. V lost 2 bases to trimming and J lost 4 bases, with 11 bases between them.

The chain recombines TRBV6-2 or TRBV6-3 with TRBJ1-3; the D gene is possibly TRBD1 (6 bases). This CDR3 is 18 amino acids long. Per the germline V gene, CDR1 is MNHEY and CDR2 is SVGEGT. V lost 2 bases and J lost 0, with 17 bases in between. In DNA form, the CDR3 reads TGTGCCAGCAGTTACAACATATTGACAGGATCCTCTGGAAACACCATATATTTT. Protein product: CASSYNILTGSSGNTIYF.

The V call is TRBV28, the J call TRBJ1-2; no reliable D call. V dropped 9 bases and J dropped 4 bases, with 21 bases sitting between them. This CDR3 has 15 residues. Per germline, CDR1 MDHEN and CDR2 SYDVKM. DNA for the CDR3: TGTGCCAGTTCTGGAGGGTCAGGACGGTTCTATGGCTACACCTTC. This gives the protein CASSGGSGRFYGYTF.

This clonotype was observed a single time. The chain uses TRBV7-9 and TRBJ2-1; D unclear. This CDR3 has 11 amino acids. Germline V lookup: CDR1 SEHNR, CDR2 FQNEAQ (reference sequence). V was clipped by 3 bases and J by 8 bases, with 5 bases between them. The CDR3 here is CASSFRDEQFF. Written as DNA, the CDR3 is TGTGCCAGCAGCTTCCGTGATGAGCAGTTCTTC.